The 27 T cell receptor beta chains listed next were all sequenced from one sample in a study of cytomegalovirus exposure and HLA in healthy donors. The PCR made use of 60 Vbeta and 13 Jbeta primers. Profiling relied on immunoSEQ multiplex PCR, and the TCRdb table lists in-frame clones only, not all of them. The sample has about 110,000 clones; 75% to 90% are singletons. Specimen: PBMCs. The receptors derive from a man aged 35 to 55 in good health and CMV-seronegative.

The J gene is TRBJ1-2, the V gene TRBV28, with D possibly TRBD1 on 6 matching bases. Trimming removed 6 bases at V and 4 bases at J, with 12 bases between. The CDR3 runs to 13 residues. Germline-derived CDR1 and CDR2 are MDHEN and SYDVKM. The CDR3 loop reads CASSQTGSYGYTF. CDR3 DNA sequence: TGTGCCAGCAGCCAGACAGGAAGCTATGGCTACACCTTC.

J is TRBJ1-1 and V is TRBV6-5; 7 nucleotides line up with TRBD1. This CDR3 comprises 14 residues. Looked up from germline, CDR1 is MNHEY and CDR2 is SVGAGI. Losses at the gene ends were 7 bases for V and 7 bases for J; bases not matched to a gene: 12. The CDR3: CASIPTGSVGEAFF. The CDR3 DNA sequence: TGTGCCAGCATTCCGACAGGGTCGGTCGGTGAAGCTTTCTTT.

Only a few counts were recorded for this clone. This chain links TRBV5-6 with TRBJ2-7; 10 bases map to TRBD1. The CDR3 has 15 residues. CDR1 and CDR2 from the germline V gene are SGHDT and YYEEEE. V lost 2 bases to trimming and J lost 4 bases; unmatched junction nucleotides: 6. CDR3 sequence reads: CASSFQGQGIYEQYF. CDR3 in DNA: TGTGCCAGCAGCTTCCAGGGACAGGGGATTTACGAGCAGTACTTC.

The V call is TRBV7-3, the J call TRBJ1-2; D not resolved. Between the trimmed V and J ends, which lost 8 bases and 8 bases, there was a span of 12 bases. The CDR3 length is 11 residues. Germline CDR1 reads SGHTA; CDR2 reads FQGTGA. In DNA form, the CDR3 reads TGTGCCAGCGGTTCCGGGAGGGGCTACACCTTC. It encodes CASGSGRGYTF.

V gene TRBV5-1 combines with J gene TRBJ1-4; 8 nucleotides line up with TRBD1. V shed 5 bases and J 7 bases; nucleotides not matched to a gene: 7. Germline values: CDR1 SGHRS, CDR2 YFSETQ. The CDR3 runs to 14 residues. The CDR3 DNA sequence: TGCGCCAGCAGACTCGGGACAGGAGGTGAAAAACTGTTTTTT. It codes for CASRLGTGGEKLFF.

CDR3 protein: CASISTGGGETQYF. For the CDR3, the DNA is TGTGCCAGCATCTCGACAGGGGGCGGGGAGACCCAGTACTTC. This chain connects TRBV28 to TRBJ2-5; 10 bases are shared with TRBD1. Germline CDR1 is MDHEN and CDR2 is SYDVKM. The junction had 7 bases not matched to a gene; V was cut back by 7 bases and J by 5 bases. The CDR3 spans 14 residues.

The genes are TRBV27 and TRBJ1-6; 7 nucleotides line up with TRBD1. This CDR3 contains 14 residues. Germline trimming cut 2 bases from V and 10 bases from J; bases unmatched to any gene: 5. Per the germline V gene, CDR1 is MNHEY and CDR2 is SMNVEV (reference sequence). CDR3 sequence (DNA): TGTGCCAGCAGTTTACGACAGGGACAGTCACCCCTCCACTTT. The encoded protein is CASSLRQGQSPLHF.

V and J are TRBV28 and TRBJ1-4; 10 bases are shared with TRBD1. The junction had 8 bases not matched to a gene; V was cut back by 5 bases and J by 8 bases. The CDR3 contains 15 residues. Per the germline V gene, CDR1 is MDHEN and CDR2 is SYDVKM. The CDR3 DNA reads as TGTGCCAGCAGTCCCGGTACGGGACAGGGGGAAAAACTGTTTTTT. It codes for CASSPGTGQGEKLFF.

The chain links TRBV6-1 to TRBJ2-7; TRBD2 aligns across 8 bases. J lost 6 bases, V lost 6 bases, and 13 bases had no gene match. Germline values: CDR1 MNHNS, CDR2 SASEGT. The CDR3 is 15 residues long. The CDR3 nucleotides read TGTGCCAGCAGCGGCCGCGGGGGGACTAGTTCCGAGCAGTACTTC. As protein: CASSGRGGTSSEQYF.

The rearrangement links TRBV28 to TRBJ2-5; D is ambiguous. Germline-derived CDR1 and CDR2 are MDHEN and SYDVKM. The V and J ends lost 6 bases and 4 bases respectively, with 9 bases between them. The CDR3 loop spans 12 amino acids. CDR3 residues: CASRSAPETQYF. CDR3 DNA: TGTGCCAGCAGGAGTGCCCCAGAGACCCAGTACTTC.

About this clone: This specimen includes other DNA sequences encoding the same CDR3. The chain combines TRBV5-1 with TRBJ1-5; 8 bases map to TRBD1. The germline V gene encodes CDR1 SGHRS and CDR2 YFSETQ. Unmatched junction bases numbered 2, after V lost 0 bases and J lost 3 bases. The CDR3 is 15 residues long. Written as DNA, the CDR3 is TGCGCCAGCAGCTTGGGACAGGGGAACAATCAGCCCCAGCATTTT. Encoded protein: CASSLGQGNNQPQHF.

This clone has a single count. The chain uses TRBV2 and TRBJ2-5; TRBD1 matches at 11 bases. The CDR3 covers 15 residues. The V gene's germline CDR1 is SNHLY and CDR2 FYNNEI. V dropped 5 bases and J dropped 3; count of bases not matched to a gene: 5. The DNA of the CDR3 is TGTGCCAGCAGTAGGGACAGGGGGAGAGAAGAGACCCAGTACTTC. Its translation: CASSRDRGREETQYF.

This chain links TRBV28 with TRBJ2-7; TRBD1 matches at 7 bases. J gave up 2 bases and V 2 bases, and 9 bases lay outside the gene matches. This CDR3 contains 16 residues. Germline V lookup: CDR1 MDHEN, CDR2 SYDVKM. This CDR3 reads CASSLGIGGATYEQYF. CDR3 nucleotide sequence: TGTGCCAGCAGTTTAGGGATAGGGGGCGCTACCTACGAGCAGTACTTC.

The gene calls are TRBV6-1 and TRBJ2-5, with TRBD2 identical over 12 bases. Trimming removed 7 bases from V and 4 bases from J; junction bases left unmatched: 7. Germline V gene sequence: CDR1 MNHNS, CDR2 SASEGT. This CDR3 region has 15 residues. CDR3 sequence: CASTASGGAGETQYF. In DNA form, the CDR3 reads TGTGCCAGCACGGCTAGCGGGGGGGCCGGAGAGACCCAGTACTTC.

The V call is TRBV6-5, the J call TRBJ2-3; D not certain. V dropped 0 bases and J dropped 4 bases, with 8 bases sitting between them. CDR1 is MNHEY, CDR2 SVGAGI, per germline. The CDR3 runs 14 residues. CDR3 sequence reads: CASSYSGSPDTQYF. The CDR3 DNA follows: TGTGCCAGCAGTTACTCGGGTAGCCCAGATACGCAGTATTTT.

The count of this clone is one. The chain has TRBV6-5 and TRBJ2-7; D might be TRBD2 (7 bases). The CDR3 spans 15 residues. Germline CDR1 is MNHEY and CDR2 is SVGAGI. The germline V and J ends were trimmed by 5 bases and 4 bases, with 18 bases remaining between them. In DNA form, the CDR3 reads TGTGCCAGCAGTAGGGGGTCGGGGGGAACGTACGAGCAGTACTTC. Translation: CASSRGSGGTYEQYF.

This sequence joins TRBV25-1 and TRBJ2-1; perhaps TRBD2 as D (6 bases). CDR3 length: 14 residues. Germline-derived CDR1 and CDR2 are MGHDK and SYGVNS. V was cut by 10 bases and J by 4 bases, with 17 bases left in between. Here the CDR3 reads CATSQGLLYNEQFF. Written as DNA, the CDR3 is TGTGCCACCAGCCAGGGACTCCTTTACAATGAGCAGTTCTTC.

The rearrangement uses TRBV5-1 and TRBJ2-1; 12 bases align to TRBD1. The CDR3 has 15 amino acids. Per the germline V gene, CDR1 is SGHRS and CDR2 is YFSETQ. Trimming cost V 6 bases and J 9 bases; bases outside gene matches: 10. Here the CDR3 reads CASTLKGQGASEQFF. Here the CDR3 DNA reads TGCGCCAGCACTCTAAAGGGACAGGGGGCTAGTGAGCAGTTCTTC. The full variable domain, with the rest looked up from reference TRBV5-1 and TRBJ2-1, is KAGVTQTPRYLIKTRGQQVTLSCSPISGHRSVSWYQQTPGQGLQFLFEYFSETQRNKGNFPGRFSGRQFSNSRSEMNVSTLELGDSALYLCASTLKGQGASEQFFGPGTRLTVL.

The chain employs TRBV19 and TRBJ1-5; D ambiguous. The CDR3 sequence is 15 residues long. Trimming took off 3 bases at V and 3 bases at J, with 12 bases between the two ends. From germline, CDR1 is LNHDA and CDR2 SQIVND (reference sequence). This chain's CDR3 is CASSIGGRLNQPQHF. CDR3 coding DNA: TGTGCCAGTAGTATTGGCGGGAGACTCAATCAGCCCCAGCATTTT. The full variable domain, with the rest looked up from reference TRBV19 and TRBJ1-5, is DGGITQSPKYLFRKEGQNVTLSCEQNLNHDAMYWYRQDPGQGLRLIYYSQIVNDFQKGDIAEGYSVSREKKESFPLTVTSAQKNPTAFYLCASSIGGRLNQPQHFGDGTRLSIL.

The CDR3 sequence is CASRKEVLNQPQHF. CDR3 nucleotides: TGTGCCAGCAGGAAGGAGGTTCTTAATCAGCCCCAGCATTTT. The chain couples TRBV28 to TRBJ1-5, with D unclear. The CDR3 is 14 residues long. Trimming left V 6 bases short and J 4 bases short, with 13 bases between. Germline V CDR1 and CDR2: MDHEN, SYDVKM.

The CDR3 loop reads CASNLRGNEQFF. CDR3 DNA sequence: TGTGCCAGCAACCTAAGGGGCAATGAGCAGTTCTTC. V and J are TRBV7-2 and TRBJ2-1; weak D call: TRBD1 (5 bases). The V end was cut by 7 bases, the J end by 6 bases, with 10 bases between. Germline CDR1 and CDR2: SGHTA and FQGNSA. The CDR3 extends over 12 amino acids. The full variable domain, in which reference TRBV7-2 and TRBJ2-1 provide the parts outside the CDR3, is GAGVSQSPSNKVTEKGKDVELRCDPISGHTALYWYRQSLGQGLEFLIYFQGNSAPDKSGLPSDRFSAERTGGSVSTLTIQRTQQEDSAVYLCASNLRGNEQFFGPGTRLTVL.

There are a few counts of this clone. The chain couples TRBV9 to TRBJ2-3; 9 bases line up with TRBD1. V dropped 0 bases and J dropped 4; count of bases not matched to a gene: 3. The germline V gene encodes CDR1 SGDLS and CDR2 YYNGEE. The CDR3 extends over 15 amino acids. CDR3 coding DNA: TGTGCCAGCAGCGTAGATGGACAGGGGTCAGATACGCAGTATTTT. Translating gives CASSVDGQGSDTQYF.

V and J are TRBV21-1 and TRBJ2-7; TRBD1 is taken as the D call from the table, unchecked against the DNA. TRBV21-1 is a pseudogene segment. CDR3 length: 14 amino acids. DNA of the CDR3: TGTGCCAGCAGCAAGTTGGGACAGGGCTACGAGCAGTACTTC. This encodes CASSKLGQGYEQYF.

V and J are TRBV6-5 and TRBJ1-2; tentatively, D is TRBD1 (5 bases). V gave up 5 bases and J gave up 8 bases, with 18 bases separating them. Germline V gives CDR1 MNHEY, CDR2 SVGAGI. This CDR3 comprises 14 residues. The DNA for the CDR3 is TGTGCCAGCAGTCCCCTGGGCAGGGAAGGAGGCTACACCTTC. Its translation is CASSPLGREGGYTF.

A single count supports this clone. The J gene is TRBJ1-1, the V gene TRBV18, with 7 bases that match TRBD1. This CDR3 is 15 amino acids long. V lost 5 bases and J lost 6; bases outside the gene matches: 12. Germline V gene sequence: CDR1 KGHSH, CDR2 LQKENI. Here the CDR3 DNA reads TGTGCCAGCTCAACCCGACAGGGCCCTGCGTCTGAAGCTTTCTTT. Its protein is CASSTRQGPASEAFF.

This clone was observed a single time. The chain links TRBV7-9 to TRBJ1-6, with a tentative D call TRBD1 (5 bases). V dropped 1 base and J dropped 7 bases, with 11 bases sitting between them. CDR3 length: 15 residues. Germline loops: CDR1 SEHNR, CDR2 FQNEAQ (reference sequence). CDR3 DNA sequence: TGTGCCAGCAGCTTAGATGCGGGGCTCAATTCACCCCTCCACTTT. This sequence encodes CASSLDAGLNSPLHF.

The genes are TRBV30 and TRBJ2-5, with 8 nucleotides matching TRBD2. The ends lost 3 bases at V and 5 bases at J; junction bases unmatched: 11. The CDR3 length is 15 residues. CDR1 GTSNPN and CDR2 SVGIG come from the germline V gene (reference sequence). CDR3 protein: CAWRDLSGGGETQYF. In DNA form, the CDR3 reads TGTGCCTGGAGGGACCTCAGCGGGGGAGGGGAGACCCAGTACTTC.